Below, 27 T cell receptor beta chains from the same sample are listed, as sequenced in a study of blood T cell repertoires in COVID-19. Sequencing was performed with immunoSEQ multiplex PCR; in TCRdb, only in-frame clones are kept and a portion is missing. The table records 80,000 to 100,000 clones, about 78% of them present only once. Material for sequencing was peripheral blood. The receptors shown here come from a man aged 50 to 60 who had recovered from COVID-19.

V usage is TRBV5-1 and J usage is TRBJ2-7; 10 bases align to TRBD1. J lost 5 bases, V lost 0 bases, and 11 bases had no gene match. This CDR3 has 17 residues. Germline CDR1 is SGHRS and CDR2 is YFSETQ. DNA for the CDR3: TGCGCCAGCAGCTTGGGGTCGACAGGGGGCATATCAAACGAGCAGTACTTC. This translates into CASSLGSTGGISNEQYF.

This chain uses TRBV5-8 with TRBJ2-3, with 8 bases fitting TRBD2. This CDR3 is built from 17 residues. Unmatched junction bases numbered 6, after V lost 0 bases and J lost 0 bases. Germline CDR1 reads SGHTS; CDR2 reads YDEGEE. The CDR3 loop is CASSLVVAGRSTDTQYF. The CDR3 DNA follows: TGTGCCAGCAGCTTGGTCGTAGCGGGGCGTAGCACAGATACGCAGTATTTT. Variable domain in full (rest from reference TRBV5-8 and TRBJ2-3): EAGVTQSPTHLIKTRGQQATLRCSPISGHTSVYWYQQALGLGLQFLLWYDEGEERNRGNFPPRFSGRQFPNYSSELNVNALELEDSALYLCASSLVVAGRSTDTQYFGPGTRLTVL.

CDR3 DNA sequence: TGTGCCAGCAGTTACCGACAGGGGGTCGAGCAGTACTTC. Protein: CASSYRQGVEQYF. The chain uses TRBV6-2 or TRBV6-3 and TRBJ2-7; TRBD1 agrees at 9 bases. Germline assignment: CDR1 MNHEY and CDR2 SVGEGT. V shed 2 bases and J 6 bases; nucleotides not matched to a gene: 2. The CDR3 sequence is 13 residues long.

This sequence joins TRBV6-1 and TRBJ1-2; 8 nucleotides line up with TRBD1. This CDR3 spans 16 amino acids. Germline V gene lookup returns CDR1 MNHNS and CDR2 SASEGT. The V gene end was trimmed by 3 bases and the J gene end by 1 base; junction bases not matched to a gene: 7. The CDR3 nucleotides are TGTGCCAGCAGTGACCGGGACAGGCCTGATAACTATGGCTACACCTTC. It yields the protein CASSDRDRPDNYGYTF.

The chain is built from TRBV5-8 and TRBJ2-7; 8 nucleotides agree with TRBD1. This CDR3 has 13 residues. Germline V gene sequence: CDR1 SGHTS, CDR2 YDEGEE. Trimming at V came to 1 base and at J to 5 bases, leaving 2 bases not matched to a gene. This CDR3 is CASSLTGGNEQYF. The CDR3, as DNA: TGTGCCAGCAGCTTGACAGGGGGTAACGAGCAGTACTTC.

This rearrangement joins TRBV19 to TRBJ1-5; D uncertain. The V gene's germline CDR1 is LNHDA and CDR2 SQIVND (reference sequence). This CDR3 has 14 residues. With 3 bases removed from V and 1 base from J, the gap between germline ends came to 7 bases. CDR3 DNA sequence: TGTGCCAGTAGTATTGGTGCGAGCAATCAGCCCCAGCATTTT. Its translation is CASSIGASNQPQHF. The whole variable domain, remainder taken from reference TRBV19 and TRBJ1-5, is DGGITQSPKYLFRKEGQNVTLSCEQNLNHDAMYWYRQDPGQGLRLIYYSQIVNDFQKGDIAEGYSVSREKKESFPLTVTSAQKNPTAFYLCASSIGASNQPQHFGDGTRLSIL.

This chain joins TRBV4-1 and TRBJ2-3, with 16 bases that match TRBD2. J gave up 0 bases and V 4 bases, and 10 bases lay outside the gene matches. This CDR3 contains 20 residues. CDR1 is MGHRA, CDR2 YSYEKL, per germline. CDR3 sequence (DNA): TGCGCCAGCAGCCCCAATTCCGGGACTAGCGGGGGGGCTAGCACAGATACGCAGTATTTT. Translated, it gives CASSPNSGTSGGASTDTQYF.

V usage is TRBV19 and J usage is TRBJ1-1; no firm D call. V was shortened by 7 bases and J by 6 bases, with 9 bases between the two germline ends. CDR1 is LNHDA, CDR2 SQIVND, per germline (reference sequence). The CDR3 spans 11 residues. The CDR3 is CASNSRAEAFF. CDR3 bases: TGTGCCAGTAACAGTCGCGCTGAAGCTTTCTTT.

V and J are TRBV11-2 and TRBJ2-7; D is possibly TRBD1 (6 bases). Germline lookup yields CDR1 SGHAT and CDR2 FQNNGV. The CDR3 extends over 15 amino acids. Trimming removed 5 bases at V and 8 bases at J, with 22 bases between. The CDR3 DNA follows: TGTGCCAGCAGCCCAAGTGGTCTTCCTGGGGGCCAGCAGTACTTC. Protein sequence: CASSPSGLPGGQQYF.

The V and J genes are TRBV19 and TRBJ1-5; weak D call: TRBD1 (6 bases). Per the germline V gene, CDR1 is LNHDA and CDR2 is SQIVND (reference sequence). V dropped 0 bases and J dropped 4 bases, with 10 bases sitting between them. CDR3 length: 15 amino acids. CDR3 region: CASSIDRGGNQPQHF. The CDR3 DNA follows: TGTGCCAGTAGTATAGATCGAGGGGGAAATCAGCCCCAGCATTTT.

This sequence joins TRBV12-5 and TRBJ2-1, with 10 bases identical to TRBD2. The J segment lost 7 bases and the V segment lost 1 base, leaving 4 bases of the junction unmatched. Germline loops: CDR1 LGHNT, CDR2 FRNRAP. This CDR3 comprises 15 residues. The CDR3 region is CASGLGLAGVNEQFF. The CDR3 bases are TGTGCTAGTGGTTTGGGGCTAGCGGGAGTGAATGAGCAGTTCTTC.

The V call is TRBV5-6, the J call TRBJ1-5, with D unclear. V shed 1 base and J shed 2 bases, with 13 bases lying between them. The CDR3 extends over 16 amino acids. The germline gives CDR1 SGHDT, CDR2 YYEEEE. The CDR3 DNA reads as TGTGCCAGCAGCTTGAGGTCCCTTAGCGGCAATCAGCCCCAGCATTTT. Residues: CASSLRSLSGNQPQHF.

CDR3 residues: CASSEALGPSSYNEQFF. DNA for the CDR3: TGTGCCAGCAGTGAAGCGCTTGGTCCTAGCTCCTACAATGAGCAGTTCTTC. The rearrangement joins TRBV2 to TRBJ2-1; D uncertain. This CDR3 region has 17 residues. V lost 0 bases and J 0 bases, leaving 12 bases between the germline ends. CDR1 is SNHLY, CDR2 FYNNEI, per germline.

The chain is built from TRBV6-6 and TRBJ2-7, with 7 bases fitting TRBD1. CDR1 and CDR2 (germline): MNHNY, SVGAGI (reference sequence). V gave up 2 bases and J gave up 1 base; unmatched junction bases: 5. This CDR3 has 15 residues. DNA of the CDR3: TGTGCCAGCAGTTACGTGACAGGGATATCCTACGAGCAGTACTTC. Protein: CASSYVTGISYEQYF.

The chain joins TRBV2 to TRBJ1-1; D might be TRBD1 (6 bases). Germline CDR1 is SNHLY and CDR2 is FYNNEI. Trimming left V 1 base short and J 6 bases short, with 12 bases between. The CDR3 is 14 residues long. CDR3 nucleotide sequence: TGTGCCAGCAGTGAAGACAGGGTTACCCCTGAAGCTTTCTTT. Protein product: CASSEDRVTPEAFF.

The chain links TRBV11-1 to TRBJ2-5; D might be TRBD2 (6 bases). V lost 2 bases to trimming and J lost 2 bases, with 12 bases between them. The V gene's germline CDR1 is SGHAT and CDR2 FQDESV (reference sequence). This CDR3 is 15 amino acids long. CDR3 sequence: CASSLWASVQETQYF. The CDR3 region has the DNA TGTGCCAGCAGCTTATGGGCTAGCGTACAAGAGACCCAGTACTTC.

The gene calls are TRBV5-1 and TRBJ2-5; no firm D call. This CDR3 spans 15 amino acids. Germline values: CDR1 SGHRS, CDR2 YFSETQ. The germline V and J ends were trimmed by 2 bases and 5 bases, with 16 bases remaining between them. In DNA form, the CDR3 reads TGCGCCAGCAGCTTTGGTGGCTCGACTTTTGAGACCCAGTACTTC. Residues: CASSFGGSTFETQYF.

The chain employs TRBV4-1 and TRBJ1-1; 7 bases map to TRBD1. The CDR3 spans 16 residues. The germline V gene has CDR1 MGHRA and CDR2 YSYEKL. Germline trimming cut 0 bases from V and 4 bases from J; bases unmatched to any gene: 8. CDR3 residues: CASSQDKGASITEAFF. In DNA, the CDR3 is TGCGCCAGCAGCCAAGATAAGGGGGCATCTATCACTGAAGCTTTCTTT.

The V call is TRBV5-1, the J call TRBJ2-2; 10 positions agree with TRBD1. The CDR3 has 14 amino acids. Germline assignment: CDR1 SGHRS and CDR2 YFSETQ. The junction had 5 bases not matched to a gene; V was cut back by 4 bases and J by 8 bases. Written as DNA, the CDR3 is TGCGCCAGCAGCGAGGGACAGGGGCAGGGGGAGCTGTTTTTT. Translating gives CASSEGQGQGELFF.

The rearrangement links TRBV6-5 to TRBJ1-6, with TRBD1 identical over 9 bases. Losses at the gene ends were 7 bases for V and 7 bases for J; bases not matched to a gene: 5. In germline, CDR1 is MNHEY, CDR2 SVGAGI. The CDR3 totals 14 residues. CDR3 coding DNA: TGTGCCAGCAATTTCGGACAGGGGAATTCACCCCTCCACTTT. Translation gives CASNFGQGNSPLHF.

Worth noting for this clone: The same CDR3 is also encoded by other DNA sequences in this sample. The rearrangement links TRBV9 to TRBJ2-5; a possible D gene is TRBD2 (7 bases). V shed 4 bases and J shed 0 bases, with 13 bases lying between them. The CDR3 loop spans 15 amino acids. The germline gives CDR1 SGDLS, CDR2 YYNGEE. Written as DNA, the CDR3 is TGTGCCAGCAGCCCTAGGGGGGGGAACCAAGAGACCCAGTACTTC. Residues: CASSPRGGNQETQYF.

DNA for the CDR3: TGTGCCAGCAGCTTAGGGAGACGACAGGCCCGTAATGAAAAACTGTTTTTT. Translating it yields CASSLGRRQARNEKLFF. The chain has TRBV7-2 and TRBJ1-4; a weak D match, TRBD1 (6 bases). This CDR3 is built from 17 residues. V lost 1 base and J 4 bases, leaving 16 bases between the germline ends. Germline V gives CDR1 SGHTA, CDR2 FQGNSA.

The chain links TRBV18 to TRBJ1-1; unclear D gene. Between the trimmed V and J ends, which lost 2 bases and 2 bases, there was a span of 9 bases. The germline gives CDR1 KGHSH, CDR2 LQKENI. The CDR3 contains 14 residues. In nucleotides, the CDR3 is TGTGCCAGCTCACCAGTATCAGGCAACACTGAAGCTTTCTTT. Its translation is CASSPVSGNTEAFF.

The genes are TRBV1 and TRBJ1-1; the table calls TRBD1, which could not be checked here. TRBV1 is classified as a pseudogene. CDR3 size: 16 residues. Here the CDR3 DNA reads TGCACCAGCAGCCAAGGGGAAGGACAACGAAACACTGAAGCTTTCTTT. As protein: CTSSQGEGQRNTEAFF.

J is TRBJ1-6 and V is TRBV25-1; 8 bases fit TRBD1. Germline V gene lookup returns CDR1 MGHDK and CDR2 SYGVNS. V dropped 7 bases and J dropped 10; count of bases not matched to a gene: 6. The CDR3 extends over 13 amino acids. In nucleotides, the CDR3 is TGTGCCAGCACCTTTACAGGGGGATCACCCCTCCACTTT. This encodes CASTFTGGSPLHF.

There are many counts of this clone. The CDR3 here is CASSYGQGTNSPLHF. The CDR3 region has the DNA TGTGCCAGCAGTTACGGACAGGGCACCAATTCACCCCTCCACTTT. The V call is TRBV25-1, the J call TRBJ1-6; 8 positions match TRBD1. This CDR3 region has 15 residues. CDR1 is MGHDK, CDR2 SYGVNS, per germline. The J segment lost 7 bases and the V segment lost 5 bases, leaving 7 bases of the junction unmatched.

This chain uses TRBV23-1 with TRBJ2-7, with a tentative D call TRBD1 (5 bases). TRBV23-1 counts as an open reading frame of uncertain function. The CDR3 length is 18 residues. V dropped 2 bases and J dropped 0 bases, with 20 bases sitting between them. The CDR3 spells CASSQLDTDRGSSYEQYF. For the CDR3, the DNA is TGCGCCAGCAGTCAACTCGATACAGATAGGGGTAGCTCCTACGAGCAGTACTTC.